This passage covers 17 T cell receptor beta chains from one sample sequenced in a study of blood T cell repertoires in COVID-19. Profiling relied on immunoSEQ multiplex PCR, and the TCRdb table lists in-frame clones only, not all of them. The sample lists roughly 40,000 clones, over 70% occurring once. The sample taken for sequencing was peripheral blood. All receptors come from a woman older than 75 with acute or convalescent COVID-19.

The chain combines TRBV28 with TRBJ2-1; 8 bases line up with TRBD1. The germline gives CDR1 MDHEN, CDR2 SYDVKM. V was pared by 2 bases and J by 4 bases, with 7 bases of the junction left unmatched. This CDR3 has 16 residues. As DNA, the CDR3 is TGTGCCAGCAGTTTAGCGCAGGGGGCGCAGTACAATGAGCAGTTCTTC. Translating it yields CASSLAQGAQYNEQFF.

Concerning this clone itself: Other DNA sequences in the sample encode the same CDR3. The chain combines TRBV2 with TRBJ1-5; 8 positions match TRBD1. J was trimmed by 4 bases and V by 1 base; bases with no gene match: 15. Germline CDR1 is SNHLY and CDR2 is FYNNEI. The CDR3 consists of 19 residues. CDR3 DNA: TGTGCCAGCAGTGAAGGGGGGAGGACAGGGCCCTTTGGGAATCAGCCCCAGCATTTT. This sequence encodes CASSEGGRTGPFGNQPQHF. Using reference TRBV2 and TRBJ1-5 for the parts outside the CDR3, the full variable domain is EPEVTQTPSHQVTQMGQEVILRCVPISNHLYFYWYRQILGQKVEFLVSFYNNEISEKSEIFDDQFSVERPDGSNFTLKIRSTKLEDSAMYFCASSEGGRTGPFGNQPQHFGDGTRLSIL.

The genes are TRBV6-2 or TRBV6-3 and TRBJ2-5; 10 positions match TRBD2. V shed 2 bases, J shed 6 bases, and the junction held 9 bases outside the gene matches. Per the germline V gene, CDR1 is MNHEY and CDR2 is SVGEGT. The CDR3 covers 16 residues. The CDR3 nucleotides are TGTGCCAGCAGTTACGAGGCTAGCGGGAGCCCCAAGACCCAGTACTTC. This codes for CASSYEASGSPKTQYF.

The chain uses TRBV19 and TRBJ1-2; TRBD1 might be the D (5 bases). Germline CDR1 is LNHDA and CDR2 is SQIVND (reference sequence). V lost 11 bases and J 2 bases, leaving 21 bases between the germline ends. There are 15 residues in the CDR3. The CDR3 DNA sequence: TGTGCCGTCCTGGGGAGCGGGGCAGCAAACTATGGCTACACCTTC. This gives the protein CAVLGSGAANYGYTF.

V usage is TRBV5-8 and J usage is TRBJ1-2; D is possibly TRBD1 (5 bases). This CDR3 comprises 17 residues. V shed 0 bases and J shed 6 bases, with 21 bases lying between them. Germline V gene data show CDR1 as SGHTS and CDR2 as YDEGEE. The CDR3, as DNA: TGTGCCAGCAGCTTGGGGGCGGGGACGTTCTTTCCACATGGCTACACCTTC. Translation: CASSLGAGTFFPHGYTF.

The V call is TRBV9, the J call TRBJ1-2; D is perhaps TRBD1 (5 bases). Germline V gives CDR1 SGDLS, CDR2 YYNGEE. With 4 bases removed from V and 0 bases from J, the gap between germline ends came to 16 bases. The CDR3 consists of 16 residues. The CDR3 loop reads CASSPTQGVANYGYTF. CDR3 sequence (DNA): TGTGCCAGCAGCCCAACCCAGGGCGTCGCTAACTATGGCTACACCTTC. Together with reference TRBV9 and TRBJ1-2, the CDR3 gives the full variable domain: DSGVTQTPKHLITATGQRVTLRCSPRSGDLSVYWYQQSLDQGLQFLIQYYNGEERAKGNILERFSAQQFPDLHSELNLSSLELGDSALYFCASSPTQGVANYGYTFGSGTRLTVV.

This chain uses TRBV5-6 with TRBJ2-1; TRBD2 is a possible D gene (7 bases). The CDR3 contains 15 residues. In germline, CDR1 is SGHDT, CDR2 YYEEEE. The V end lost 1 base, the J end lost 4 bases, and 12 bases lay between the germline ends. CDR3 coding DNA: TGTGCCAGCAGCTTGATTGGGAGGGGGTACAATGAGCAGTTCTTC. It is translated as CASSLIGRGYNEQFF.

The chain recombines TRBV30 with TRBJ1-3; TRBD1 is a possible D gene (6 bases). The V gene's germline CDR1 is GTSNPN and CDR2 SVGIG (reference sequence). The CDR3 length is 14 residues. Trimming shortened V by 4 bases and J by 4 bases, and 14 bases separated the two germline ends. CDR3 amino acids: CAWTSGGAGNTIYF. The CDR3 region has the DNA TGTGCCTGGACCTCCGGGGGGGCAGGAAACACCATATATTTT.

The chain links TRBV5-1 to TRBJ1-4; 7 bases are shared with TRBD1. The V gene's germline CDR1 is SGHRS and CDR2 YFSETQ. The trim removed 0 bases at V and 7 bases at J, leaving 6 bases unmatched. The CDR3 is 15 amino acids. The CDR3 loop reads CASSLDRGVGEKLFF. The CDR3 region has the DNA TGCGCCAGCAGCTTGGACAGGGGCGTCGGTGAAAAACTGTTTTTT.

The chain uses TRBV10-3 and TRBJ2-3; D remains unclear. The CDR3 sequence is 13 residues long. Per germline, CDR1 ENHRY and CDR2 SYGVKD. V was trimmed by 7 bases and J by 1 base, leaving 9 bases between them. The CDR3 bases are TGTGCCATCATGAACCAGGGCACAGATACGCAGTATTTT. Protein product: CAIMNQGTDTQYF.

The rearrangement uses TRBV29-1 and TRBJ2-2; D possibly corresponds to TRBD1 (6 bases). The CDR3 loop spans 13 amino acids. Germline V CDR1 and CDR2: SQVTM, ANQGSEA. Trimming pared 5 bases from V and 6 bases from J, leaving 13 bases between. This chain's CDR3 is CSVSPGAAGELFF. CDR3 bases: TGCAGCGTTTCGCCAGGGGCTGCCGGGGAGCTGTTTTTT.

V and J are TRBV28 and TRBJ2-3; 10 bases match TRBD2. Trimming removed 6 bases from V and 3 bases from J; junction bases left unmatched: 9. Germline V gene data show CDR1 as MDHEN and CDR2 as SYDVKM. The CDR3 is 16 residues long. Here the CDR3 DNA reads TGTGCCAGCAGCAATCCTAGCGGGAGCCGGACAGATACGCAGTATTTT. It specifies CASSNPSGSRTDTQYF.

This chain uses TRBV18 with TRBJ2-1, with TRBD2 identical over 12 bases. Germline assignment: CDR1 KGHSH and CDR2 LQKENI. J lost 0 bases, V lost 6 bases, and 9 bases had no gene match. The CDR3 covers 18 residues. In nucleotides, the CDR3 is TGTGCCAGCTCCCCTGGACTAGCGGGGACGAGCTCCTACAATGAGCAGTTCTTC. Protein product: CASSPGLAGTSSYNEQFF.

This chain uses TRBV12-2 with TRBJ1-6; TRBD1, as called in the table, went unchecked against the DNA. TRBV12-2 is described as a pseudogene. The CDR3 runs 13 residues. The CDR3 DNA is TGTGCAAGTTTGTTCAGGGCGGATTCACCCCTCCACTTT. This sequence encodes CASLFRADSPLHF.

This clone was recorded once. The rearrangement joins TRBV7-9 to TRBJ2-1; 9 bases are shared with TRBD2. This CDR3 spans 16 amino acids. The J segment lost 9 bases and the V segment lost 5 bases, leaving 14 bases of the junction unmatched. CDR1 and CDR2 from the germline V gene are SEHNR and FQNEAQ (reference sequence). CDR3 protein: CASSPLAGLAGGEQFF. CDR3 in DNA: TGTGCCAGCAGCCCACTAGCGGGCCTGGCGGGAGGTGAGCAGTTCTTC.

The chain employs TRBV10-1 and TRBJ2-2, with TRBD2 as a possible D gene (5 bases). The V and J ends lost 4 bases and 6 bases respectively, with 12 bases between them. CDR3 length: 14 residues. Per the germline V gene, CDR1 is WNHNN and CDR2 is SYGVQD (reference sequence). The CDR3 reads CASSVEIASGELFF. CDR3 DNA sequence: TGCGCCAGCAGTGTCGAAATAGCGTCCGGGGAGCTGTTTTTT.

The V and J genes are TRBV2 and TRBJ2-2; no firm D call. The CDR3 is made up of 12 amino acids. V was shortened by 5 bases and J by 5 bases, with 6 bases between the two germline ends. Germline CDR1 SNHLY, CDR2 FYNNEI. CDR3 amino acids: CASSHATGELFF. The CDR3 DNA sequence: TGTGCCAGCAGTCATGCGACCGGGGAGCTGTTTTTT.